The present TCR beta chain was sequenced within a study of T cell responses to AZD1222 COVID-19 vaccine. Regarding the study as a whole: Donors skewed white British and female; clonal diversity was possibly underestimated. Across the whole spike, CD4 TCRs peaked at regions 160-218 and 743-854.

Some clones are missing from TCRdb's copy, which holds only in-frame ones; the method was immunoSEQ multiplex PCR. The data show roughly 150,000 clones, roughly 90% seen once. The length of the CDR3 is 14 residues. Trimming left V 3 bases short and J 9 bases short, with 17 bases between. Germline loops: CDR1 GTSNPN, CDR2 SVGIG (reference sequence). Pooling was applied to second doses at about 4 or about 12 weeks. In regard to this clone: Its antigen is not known.

The receptor was derived from an adult who received the AZD1222 COVID-19 vaccine. V is TRBV30 and J is TRBJ1-4, with D tentatively TRBD1 (6 bases). The input for sequencing was peripheral blood, taken 28 days after the second AZD1222 dose. In DNA, the CDR3 is TGTGCCTGGAGCCCCGGACAGCCACCACAAAAACTGTTTTTT. Amino acid sequence: CAWSPGQPPQKLFF.